This T cell receptor beta chain was sequenced during a study of shared clonotypes between healthy human individuals. Trimming pared 4 bases from V and 3 bases from J, leaving 9 bases between. There are 12 residues in the CDR3. From germline, CDR1 is GTSNPN and CDR2 SVGIG (reference sequence). Only a few counts were recorded for this clone. Sequenced by immunoSEQ multiplex PCR; TCRdb stores in-frame clones only, minus some. The sample contains under 1,100,000 clones, 70% to 80% of which appear only once. What was sequenced was memory CD4+ T cells from PBMCs. Subset denoted: CD45RA-negative fraction. The receptor comes from a man between 18 and 35 years old in good health. Some clones in this sample may be carry-over from other donors' samples. This sequence joins TRBV30 and TRBJ1-1, with D uncertain. The DNA for the CDR3 is TGTGCCTGGAAGCCCTATGACACTGAAGCTTTCTTT. It translates to CAWKPYDTEAFF.